These T cell receptor beta chains were read from a single sample in a study of blood T cell repertoires in COVID-19. TCRdb's table, derived via immunoSEQ multiplex PCR, lists solely in-frame clones and lacks some. The data contain approximately 160,000 clones, about four fifths of them seen just once; the ten biggest clones take up 6% to 9%. The sequenced sample consisted of peripheral blood. These receptors were collected from a man in his forties who had recovered from COVID-19. Each CDR3 is given with its conserved first and last residue. Each record gives: clone size, V gene, J gene, D gene, CDR3 protein, CDR3 DNA. The D gene is left open where the match is weak. The size field is filled for only some rows; it gives once, few, many or a size class.

NA,TRBV7-9,TRBJ1-1,TRBD1,CASSATGTGDTEAFF,TGTGCCAGCAGCGCGACCGGGACAGGGGACACTGAAGCTTTCTTT
NA,TRBV5-1,TRBJ2-1,TRBD2,CASSPLAGHDNEQFF,TGCGCCAGCAGCCCACTAGCGGGGCACGACAATGAGCAGTTCTTC
NA,TRBV9,TRBJ2-3,TRBD2,CASSVEGGAITDTQYF,TGTGCCAGCAGCGTAGAGGGAGGGGCTATCACAGATACGCAGTATTTT
once,TRBV29-1,TRBJ1-5,NA,CSVAGDNQPQHF,TGCAGCGTTGCGGGAGACAATCAGCCCCAGCATTTT
NA,TRBV3-1/TRBV3-2,TRBJ1-1,TRBD1,CASSKGNRGETEAFF,TGTGCCAGCAGCAAGGGGAACAGGGGGGAGACTGAAGCTTTCTTT
NA,TRBV15,TRBJ1-2,TRBD1,CATSKRDRDYGYTF,TGTGCCACCAGCAAACGGGACAGGGACTATGGCTACACCTTC
NA,TRBV2,TRBJ1-6,TRBD1,CASREGQGSNSPLHF,TGTGCCAGCAGAGAGGGACAGGGCAGCAATTCACCCCTCCACTTT
NA,TRBV28,TRBJ2-7,TRBD1,CASSSARFQRTGGPYEQYF,TGTGCCAGCAGTTCGGCCCGCTTTCAGCGGACAGGGGGCCCCTACGAGCAGTACTTC
NA,TRBV4-3,TRBJ2-2,NA,CASSRVVGLARAGNTGELFF,TGCGCCAGCAGCCGCGTAGTGGGCCTGGCGCGAGCGGGGAACACCGGGGAGCTGTTTTTT
NA,TRBV19,TRBJ2-1,TRBD2,CASSSPTSGSPQFF,TGTGCCAGTAGTTCCCCCACTAGCGGGAGCCCCCAGTTCTTC
NA,TRBV15,TRBJ1-5,NA,CATSRDLGGNQPQHF,TGTGCCACCAGCAGAGATCTCGGGGGCAATCAGCCCCAGCATTTT
NA,TRBV11-2,TRBJ2-3,TRBD2,CASSLTTSGNSDTQYF,TGTGCCAGCAGCTTAACGACTAGCGGGAATTCAGATACGCAGTATTTT
once,TRBV6-5,TRBJ2-5,NA,CASGGGGAGETQYF,TGTGCCAGCGGCGGAGGGGGCGCGGGGGAGACCCAGTACTTC
once,TRBV12-3/TRBV12-4,TRBJ2-1,NA,CASRLSGNEQFF,TGTGCCAGCAGACTCTCGGGTAATGAGCAGTTCTTC
NA,TRBV4-1,TRBJ2-5,TRBD1,CASSQDLLTGADRGTQYF,TGCGCCAGCAGCCAAGATCTGCTGACAGGGGCAGACAGGGGGACCCAGTACTTC
once,TRBV6-5,TRBJ1-4,NA,CAKRTDPPNEKLFF,TGTGCCAAACGGACAGACCCACCTAATGAAAAACTGTTTTTT
NA,TRBV30,TRBJ1-1,NA,CAWGRETEAFF,TGTGCCTGGGGAAGGGAGACTGAAGCTTTCTTT
NA,TRBV5-5,TRBJ1-4,NA,CASSLLGDEKLFF,TGTGCCAGCAGCTTGCTAGGGGATGAAAAACTGTTTTTT
NA,TRBV5-5,TRBJ2-7,NA,CASSLVPQGSSYEQYF,TGTGCCAGCAGCTTGGTCCCGCAGGGGAGCTCCTACGAGCAGTACTTC
NA,TRBV11-3,TRBJ2-6,TRBD1,CASSTGTAFSGANVLTF,TGTGCCAGCAGCACCGGGACAGCATTCTCTGGGGCCAACGTCCTGACTTTC
NA,TRBV6-4,TRBJ2-7,TRBD1,CASSGLNRQGPYEQYF,TGTGCCAGCAGTGGCCTTAATAGACAGGGGCCCTACGAGCAGTACTTC
NA,TRBV3-1/TRBV3-2,TRBJ2-6,TRBD2,CASSQESGGYSGANVLTF,TGTGCCAGCAGCCAAGAAAGCGGGGGATACTCTGGGGCCAACGTCCTGACTTTC
NA,TRBV13,TRBJ2-2,TRBD2,CASSSGLAGVGELFF,TGTGCCAGCAGCTCGGGACTAGCGGGAGTCGGGGAGCTGTTTTTT
NA,TRBV30,TRBJ2-1,NA,CAWSTQGNEQFF,TGTGCCTGGAGTACGCAGGGAAATGAGCAGTTCTTC
NA,TRBV19,TRBJ2-3,TRBD1,CASGTGSSDTQYF,TGTGCCAGCGGGACAGGGTCTTCAGATACGCAGTATTTT
NA,TRBV6-5,TRBJ1-6,NA,CASQAPTAKNSPLHF,TGTGCCAGCCAGGCTCCGACAGCGAAAAATTCACCCCTCCACTTT
NA,TRBV9,TRBJ1-1,TRBD1,CASSVDGQGAKTEAFF,TGTGCCAGCAGCGTAGATGGACAGGGGGCGAAGACTGAAGCTTTCTTT
few,TRBV28,TRBJ2-7,NA,CASGTTGRYEQYF,TGTGCCAGCGGTACCACAGGACGCTACGAGCAGTACTTC
NA,TRBV28,TRBJ2-1,TRBD2,CASSTRLARQYGEQFF,TGTGCCAGCAGCACCAGACTAGCCCGACAATATGGTGAGCAGTTCTTC
NA,TRBV30,TRBJ2-7,TRBD1,CAWAQGFSDEQYF,TGTGCCTGGGCACAGGGGTTTTCGGATGAGCAGTACTTC
NA,TRBV7-9,TRBJ1-2,NA,CASSLAFRENYGYTF,TGTGCCAGCAGCTTAGCGTTCAGGGAAAACTATGGCTACACCTTC
few,TRBV7-9,TRBJ2-1,NA,CASSLDWVSYNEQFF,TGTGCCAGCAGCCTGGACTGGGTCTCCTACAATGAGCAGTTCTTC
NA,TRBV9,TRBJ2-7,NA,CASSVGDNYEQYF,TGTGCCAGCAGCGTAGGTGACAACTACGAGCAGTACTTC
NA,TRBV9,TRBJ2-2,NA,CASSPRTRLATGELFF,TGTGCCAGCAGCCCCAGGACTCGACTTGCCACCGGGGAGCTGTTTTTT
NA,TRBV2,TRBJ1-4,TRBD1,CASSDERGTELFF,TGTGCCAGCAGTGATGAACGGGGGACAGAACTGTTTTTT
NA,TRBV9,TRBJ1-6,TRBD1,CASSVDPSRGPRGSPLHF,TGTGCCAGCAGCGTAGACCCCAGCAGGGGGCCGCGGGGGTCACCCCTCCACTTT
few,TRBV11-2,TRBJ1-1,NA,CASSIGRGNTEAFF,TGTGCCAGCAGCATAGGCAGGGGGAACACTGAAGCTTTCTTT
few,TRBV3-1/TRBV3-2,TRBJ1-1,TRBD1,CASSQTGFNTEAFF,TGTGCCAGCAGCCAGACAGGGTTTAACACTGAAGCTTTCTTT
NA,TRBV6-5,TRBJ1-3,TRBD1,CASSSGGVSGNTIYF,TGTGCCAGCAGTTCAGGGGGTGTTTCTGGAAACACCATATATTTT
NA,TRBV19,TRBJ2-2,TRBD1,CASSKGQVNTGELFF,TGTGCCAGTAGTAAAGGACAGGTTAACACCGGGGAGCTGTTTTTT
NA,TRBV3-1/TRBV3-2,TRBJ1-2,TRBD1,CASSPRRTGPGYTF,TGTGCCAGCAGCCCTCGGAGGACAGGGCCTGGCTACACCTTC
NA,TRBV4-3,TRBJ1-1,NA,CASSQGTDKAFF,TGCGCCAGCAGCCAAGGGACTGATAAGGCTTTCTTT
NA,TRBV7-9,TRBJ2-2,NA,CASSSPFYETGNTGELFF,TGTGCCAGCAGCTCCCCCTTTTACGAGACAGGGAACACCGGGGAGCTGTTTTTT
NA,TRBV6-2/TRBV6-3,TRBJ2-3,NA,CASSLTLSTDTQYF,TGTGCCAGCAGCCTGACACTCAGCACAGATACGCAGTATTTT
NA,TRBV9,TRBJ2-3,NA,CASSQGGFTDTQYF,TGTGCCAGCAGCCAGGGGGGCTTCACAGATACGCAGTATTTT